This note documents a single TCR beta chain sequence. Its antigen is still unknown. This CDR3 has 15 residues. The germline gives CDR1 LNHDA, CDR2 SQIVND (reference sequence). The V end was cut by 5 bases, the J end by 2 bases, with 13 bases between. Sequencing was performed with immunoSEQ multiplex PCR; in TCRdb, only in-frame clones are kept and a portion is missing. The sample shows 150,000 or so clones, about 90% of them seen only once. The data belong to a study of T cell responses to AZD1222 COVID-19 vaccine. Notes on the study in general: Most donors were white British, females outnumbered males, and clonal diversity was possibly underestimated. Reports say nearly half of spike-specific TCRs go after unmutated variant regions.

This clonotype was sampled from an adult who received the AZD1222 COVID-19 vaccine. The source was peripheral blood, collected 28 days after the second AZD1222 dose. The rearrangement uses TRBV19 and TRBJ2-1, with D possibly being TRBD1 (5 bases). CDR3 sequence: CASSPAGYPYNEQFF. The CDR3 DNA reads as TGTGCCAGTAGTCCCGCAGGGTACCCCTACAATGAGCAGTTCTTC.